The source of this T cell receptor (beta chain) is a study of cytomegalovirus exposure and HLA in healthy donors. To note about this clone: Its antigen is currently unknown. A junction boundary mismatches the germline segment, possibly from a read error.

The PCR had 60 Vbeta and 13 Jbeta primers. The repertoire was sequenced with immunoSEQ multiplex PCR; TCRdb's copy has only in-frame clones and lacks some. Its table records 130,000 or so clones. Study-wide results and limits: Later on, a genetic analysis was performed. It linked a missense variant in DCLRE1C with V- and J-gene trimming of TCR beta. Some TCR beta chains (approximately 180 of them) were listed as cytomegalovirus-associated. Later analysis revealed greater clonal expansion in HLA-associated TCR beta chains than in equally common others. Rarity characterized most TCR sequences, yet some public TCRs appeared in many donors.

Per the germline V gene, CDR1 is PRHDT and CDR2 is FYEKMQ (reference sequence). The CDR3 extends over 17 amino acids. This receptor was taken from a woman between 40 and 50 years old in good health and CMV-seropositive. Sequencing input: PBMCs. V and J are TRBV13 and TRBJ2-7, with a weak D call TRBD1 (5 bases). The DNA of the CDR3 is TGTGCCAGCAGCCTAGGAACGGCGTCGAAGGGGACCTACGAGCAGTACTTC. The encoded protein is CASSLGTASKGTYEQYF.